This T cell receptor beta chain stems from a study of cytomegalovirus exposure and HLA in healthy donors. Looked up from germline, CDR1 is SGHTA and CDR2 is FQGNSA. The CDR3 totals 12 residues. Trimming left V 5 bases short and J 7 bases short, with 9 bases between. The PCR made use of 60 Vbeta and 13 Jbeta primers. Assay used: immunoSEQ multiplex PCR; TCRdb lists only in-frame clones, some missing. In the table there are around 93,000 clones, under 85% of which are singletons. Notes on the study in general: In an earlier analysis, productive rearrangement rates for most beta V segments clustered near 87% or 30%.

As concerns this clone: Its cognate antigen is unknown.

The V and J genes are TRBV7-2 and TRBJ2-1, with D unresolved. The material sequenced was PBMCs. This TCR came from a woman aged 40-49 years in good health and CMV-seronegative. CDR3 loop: CASSLQDNEQFF. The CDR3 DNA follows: TGTGCCAGCAGCCTTCAGGATAATGAGCAGTTCTTC.